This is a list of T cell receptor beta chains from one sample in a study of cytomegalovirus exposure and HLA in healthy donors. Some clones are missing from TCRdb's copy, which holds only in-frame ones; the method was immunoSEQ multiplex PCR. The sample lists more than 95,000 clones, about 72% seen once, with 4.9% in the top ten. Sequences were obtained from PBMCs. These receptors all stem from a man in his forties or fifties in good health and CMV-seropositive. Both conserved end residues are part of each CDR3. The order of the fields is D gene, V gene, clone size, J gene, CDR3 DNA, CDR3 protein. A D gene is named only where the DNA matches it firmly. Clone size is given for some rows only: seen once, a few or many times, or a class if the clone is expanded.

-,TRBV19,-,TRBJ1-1,TGTGCCAGTAGTATGGAGGGAAGAGCGTTCACTGAAGCTTTCTTT,CASSMEGRAFTEAFF
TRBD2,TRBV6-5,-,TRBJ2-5,TGTGCCAGCAGTTACTCGCAGAAAGCGGGATGGTACTTC,CASSYSQKAGWYF
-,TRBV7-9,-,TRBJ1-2,TGTGCCAGCAGCCCCGATGTGGGCGGGGGCTACACCTTC,CASSPDVGGGYTF
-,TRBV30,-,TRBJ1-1,TGTGCCTGGAGGGTGGCGGGACTGAACACTGAAGCTTTCTTT,CAWRVAGLNTEAFF
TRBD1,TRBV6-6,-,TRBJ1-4,TGTGCCAGCAGGTCGGACAGGGGCCAAGATGAAAAACTGTTTTTT,CASRSDRGQDEKLFF
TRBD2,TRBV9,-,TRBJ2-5,TGTGCCAGCAGCCCGGGACTAGCGGGGGGGGCTCAAGAGACCCAGTACTTC,CASSPGLAGGAQETQYF
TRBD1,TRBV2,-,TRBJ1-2,TGTGCCAGCAGTGAAGACAGGGGGCATGGCTACACCTTC,CASSEDRGHGYTF
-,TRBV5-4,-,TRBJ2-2,TGTGCCAGCAGCTCGAGTGTTACCTTGAACACCGGGGAGCTGTTTTTT,CASSSSVTLNTGELFF
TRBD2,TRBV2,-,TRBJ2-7,TGTGCCAGCAGTACCTGGGGACTACTATACTACGAGCAGTACTTC,CASSTWGLLYYEQYF
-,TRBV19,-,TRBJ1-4,TGTGCCAGTAGTATTCAGGGGACCCACGCCAATGAAAAACTGTTTTTT,CASSIQGTHANEKLFF
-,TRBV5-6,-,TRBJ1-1,TGTGCCAGCAGCTTTCCGACAGTGAACACTGAAGCTTTCTTT,CASSFPTVNTEAFF
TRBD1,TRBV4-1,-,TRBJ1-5,TGCGCCAGCAGCCATCCCGGGACAGGGCCTGGTCAGCCCCAGCATTTT,CASSHPGTGPGQPQHF
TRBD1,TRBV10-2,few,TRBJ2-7,TGCGCCAGCAGCCTCAACGGACAGGGGTCTTACGAGCAGTACTTC,CASSLNGQGSYEQYF
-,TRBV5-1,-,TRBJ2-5,TGCGCCAGCAGCTTGGGACTTCAATTTGAGACCCAGTACTTC,CASSLGLQFETQYF
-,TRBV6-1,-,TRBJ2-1,TGTGCCAGCAGTGAAGAGGCGGGCTCCTACAATGAGCAGTTCTTC,CASSEEAGSYNEQFF
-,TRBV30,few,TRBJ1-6,TGTGCTCACGGGCAGGGAAATTCACCCCTCCACTTT,CAHGQGNSPLHF
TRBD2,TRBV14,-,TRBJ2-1,TGTGCCAGTGGACTAGCGGGGTCTTACTCCTACAATGAGCAGTTCTTC,CASGLAGSYSYNEQFF
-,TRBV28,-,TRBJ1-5,TGTGCCAGCAGTTTAGCACAGCTAATTGGTCAGCCCCAGCATTTT,CASSLAQLIGQPQHF
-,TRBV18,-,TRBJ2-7,TGTGCCAGCTCCCCCGGGGGCTACGAGCAGTACTTC,CASSPGGYEQYF
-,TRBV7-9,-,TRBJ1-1,TGTGCCAGCAGCCCTGTGGCGGGTAATGAAGCTTTCTTT,CASSPVAGNEAFF
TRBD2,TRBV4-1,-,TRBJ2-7,TGCGCCAGCAGCCAAGTGGGGAGGGCCTACGAGCAGTACTTC,CASSQVGRAYEQYF
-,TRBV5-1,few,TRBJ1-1,TGCGCCAGCAGCTTGTCTGCGGAGAACACTGAAGCTTTCTTT,CASSLSAENTEAFF
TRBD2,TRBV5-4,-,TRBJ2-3,TGTGCCAGCAGGGAGGGACTAGCGGTCACAGATACGCAGTATTTT,CASREGLAVTDTQYF
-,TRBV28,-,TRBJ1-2,TGTGCCAGCAGCCGGGACTTTGATGGCTACACCTTC,CASSRDFDGYTF
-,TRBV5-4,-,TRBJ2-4,TGTGCCAGCAGATCCCGGGATATCCAATACATTCAGTACTTC,CASRSRDIQYIQYF
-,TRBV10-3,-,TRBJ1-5,TGTGCCATCAGTGAGGTGGGAGCCCATCAGCCCCAGCATTTT,CAISEVGAHQPQHF
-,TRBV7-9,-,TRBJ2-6,TGTGCCAGCAGCTTCTACAGGGAACCTGGGGCCAACGTCCTGACTTTC,CASSFYREPGANVLTF
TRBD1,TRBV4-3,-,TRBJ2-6,TGCGCCAGCAGCCAAGCACAGGGGCCGGGGGCCAACGTCCTGACTTTC,CASSQAQGPGANVLTF
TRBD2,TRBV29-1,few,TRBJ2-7,TGCAGCGTTGAAACGGTAGCGGGGAGGGGGAACGAGCAGTACTTC,CSVETVAGRGNEQYF
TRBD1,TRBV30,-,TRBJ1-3,TGTGCCTGGAGGGGACAGGGCCCGCTCTCTGGAAACACCATATATTTT,CAWRGQGPLSGNTIYF
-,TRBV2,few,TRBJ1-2,TGTGCCAGCAAGTGGGAGACTAACTATGGCTACACCTTC,CASKWETNYGYTF